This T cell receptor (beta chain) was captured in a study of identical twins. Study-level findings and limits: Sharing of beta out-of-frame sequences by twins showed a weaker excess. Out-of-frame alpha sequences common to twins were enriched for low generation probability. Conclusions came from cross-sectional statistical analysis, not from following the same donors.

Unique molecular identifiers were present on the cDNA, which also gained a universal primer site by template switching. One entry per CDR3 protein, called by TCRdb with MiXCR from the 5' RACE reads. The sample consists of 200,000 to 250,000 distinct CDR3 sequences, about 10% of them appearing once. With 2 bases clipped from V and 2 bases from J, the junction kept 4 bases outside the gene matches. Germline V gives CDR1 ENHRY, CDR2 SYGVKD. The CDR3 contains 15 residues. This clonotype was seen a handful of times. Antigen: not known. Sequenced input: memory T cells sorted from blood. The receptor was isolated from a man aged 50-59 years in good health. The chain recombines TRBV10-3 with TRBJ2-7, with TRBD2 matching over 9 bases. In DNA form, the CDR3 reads TGTGCCATCAGTGAGGGCGGGGGGGCGACCTACGAGCAGTACTTC. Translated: CAISEGGGATYEQYF.